These 22 T cell receptor beta chains came from one sample sequenced in a study of blood T cell repertoires in COVID-19. TCRdb keeps only in-frame clones here, not all; method: immunoSEQ multiplex PCR. The table has around 82,000 clones, 75% to 95% seen once. The material sequenced was peripheral blood. The receptor set was obtained from a human donor in a cohort sampled during active COVID-19.

This chain links TRBV5-1 with TRBJ1-6; 7 bases match TRBD1. This CDR3 spans 15 amino acids. Losses at the gene ends were 4 bases for V and 10 bases for J; bases not matched to a gene: 11. Germline V gene lookup returns CDR1 SGHRS and CDR2 YFSETQ. The CDR3 sequence: CASSNLQGPGSPLHF. In nucleotides, the CDR3 is TGCGCCAGCAGCAACCTACAGGGGCCTGGATCACCCCTCCACTTT.

This clone has only one observation. This chain connects TRBV28 to TRBJ1-5, with 7 bases matching TRBD1. The ends lost 5 bases at V and 4 bases at J; junction bases unmatched: 17. From germline, CDR1 is MDHEN and CDR2 SYDVKM. CDR3 length: 18 amino acids. CDR3 amino acids: CASSPSAFYRGRNQPQHF. Here the CDR3 DNA reads TGTGCCAGCAGTCCATCAGCCTTTTACAGGGGACGAAATCAGCCCCAGCATTTT.

The J gene is TRBJ2-4, the V gene TRBV5-1; TRBD2 is a possible D gene (6 bases). V lost 3 bases to trimming and J lost 13 bases, with 17 bases between them. Looked up from germline, CDR1 is SGHRS and CDR2 is YFSETQ. CDR3 size: 13 residues. The CDR3 bases are TGCGCCAGCAGCTCAGACACCGCCGGGGGACAGTACTTC. This translates into CASSSDTAGGQYF.

Points on this clone: The sample carries other DNA sequences with the same CDR3. The V gene is TRBV5-1, the J gene TRBJ1-2, with TRBD1 identical over 7 bases. The CDR3 is made up of 13 amino acids. V shed 4 bases and J 2 bases; nucleotides not matched to a gene: 2. Germline CDR1 is SGHRS and CDR2 is YFSETQ. CDR3 nucleotide sequence: TGCGCCAGCAGCCCGGGACAGAACTATGGCTACACCTTC. Encoded protein: CASSPGQNYGYTF.

The V call is TRBV7-2, the J call TRBJ1-1, with D unresolved. This CDR3 has 13 residues. V lost 5 bases and J 3 bases, leaving 10 bases between the germline ends. The germline gives CDR1 SGHTA, CDR2 FQGNSA. DNA for the CDR3: TGTGCCAGCAGCCGCGAGATGTACACTGAAGCTTTCTTT. Residues: CASSREMYTEAFF.

This clone has just a few counts. The chain links TRBV19 to TRBJ1-6; 7 bases are shared with TRBD1. V gave up 5 bases and J gave up 9 bases; unmatched junction bases: 10. The CDR3 extends over 15 amino acids. Germline V gene sequence: CDR1 LNHDA, CDR2 SQIVND (reference sequence). The CDR3 region is CASSPAGAGGSPLHF. The DNA of the CDR3 is TGTGCCAGTAGTCCAGCTGGGGCAGGGGGTTCACCCCTCCACTTT.

The genes are TRBV6-1 and TRBJ1-2; no definite D call. CDR1 and CDR2 (germline): MNHNS, SASEGT. The V end lost 0 bases, the J end lost 8 bases, and 10 bases lay between the germline ends. The CDR3 covers 13 residues. CDR3 DNA: TGTGCCAGCAGTGAAGCTGGAGGGTGGGGCTACACCTTC. Its protein product is CASSEAGGWGYTF.

The rearrangement joins TRBV3-1 (or the pseudogene TRBV3-2) to TRBJ1-1; D is unresolved. This CDR3 has 16 amino acids. Germline values: CDR1 LGHDT, CDR2 YNNKEL (reference sequence). V was cut by 0 bases and J by 4 bases, with 15 bases left in between. CDR3 in amino acids: CASSQDGQLRSTEAFF. Written as DNA, the CDR3 is TGTGCCAGCAGCCAAGATGGGCAGCTTCGAAGCACTGAAGCTTTCTTT.

The chain links TRBV2 to TRBJ2-3; 9 positions match TRBD2. The CDR3 runs to 14 residues. Trimming took 11 bases from V and 0 from J; bases not matched to a gene: 6. Germline lookup yields CDR1 SNHLY and CDR2 FYNNEI. The CDR3 loop is CARSAGGSTDTQYF. The DNA of the CDR3 is TGTGCCCGCTCGGCGGGGGGGAGCACAGATACGCAGTATTTT.

The rearrangement links TRBV28 to TRBJ2-3, with D perhaps matching TRBD1 (6 bases). CDR1 is MDHEN, CDR2 SYDVKM, per germline. V gave up 3 bases and J gave up 8 bases, with 15 bases separating them. The length of the CDR3 is 14 residues. This chain's CDR3 is CASSLHREEGTQYF. In DNA, the CDR3 is TGTGCCAGCAGTTTGCACAGGGAAGAGGGTACGCAGTATTTT.

The chain carries TRBV19 and TRBJ1-5; D is ambiguous. CDR1 is LNHDA and CDR2 is SQIVND in the germline V gene (reference sequence). The V end was cut by 9 bases, the J end by 6 bases, with 12 bases between. The CDR3 extends over 12 amino acids. As DNA, the CDR3 is TGTGCCAGCACTCCTCGGTCTCAGCCCCAGCATTTT. Amino acids: CASTPRSQPQHF.

The rearrangement joins TRBV10-3 to TRBJ1-4; 7 positions match TRBD1. The germline gives CDR1 ENHRY, CDR2 SYGVKD. J was trimmed by 12 bases and V by 3 bases; bases with no gene match: 7. The CDR3 is 13 residues long. CDR3 sequence (DNA): TGTGCCATCAGTGACCAGGGGGGCGAGGAACTGTTTTTT. It codes for CAISDQGGEELFF.

V is TRBV6-5 and J is TRBJ1-2; D remains unclear. This CDR3 has 14 amino acids. The germline CDR1 and CDR2 sequences are MNHEY and SVGAGI. V gave up 2 bases and J gave up 5 bases, with 12 bases separating them. CDR3 in DNA: TGTGCCAGCAGTTACGACGGACTCGGATATGGCTACACCTTC. Amino acids: CASSYDGLGYGYTF.

The rearrangement joins TRBV3-1 (or the pseudogene TRBV3-2) to TRBJ1-2; 8 nucleotides match TRBD1. The germline V gene encodes CDR1 LGHDT and CDR2 YNNKEL (reference sequence). The CDR3 consists of 16 residues. J gave up 5 bases and V 0 bases, and 8 bases lay outside the gene matches. The CDR3 sequence is CASSQEAWTGNYGYTF. The CDR3 nucleotides read TGTGCCAGCAGCCAAGAAGCATGGACAGGGAATTATGGCTACACCTTC.

The CDR3 nucleotides read TGTGCCAGCAGCGCCCTGCAAGAGACCCAGTACTTC. This gives the protein CASSALQETQYF. V gene TRBV9 combines with J gene TRBJ2-5; D unclear. CDR1 is SGDLS, CDR2 YYNGEE, per germline. Trimming took 3 bases from V and 2 from J, leaving 5 bases between them. The CDR3 contains 12 residues. Combining the CDR3 with reference TRBV9 and TRBJ2-5 gives the whole variable domain DSGVTQTPKHLITATGQRVTLRCSPRSGDLSVYWYQQSLDQGLQFLIQYYNGEERAKGNILERFSAQQFPDLHSELNLSSLELGDSALYFCASSALQETQYFGPGTRLLVL.

This sequence joins TRBV5-1 and TRBJ1-2, with a tentative D call TRBD1 (6 bases). The CDR3 length is 15 residues. V lost 4 bases to trimming and J lost 8 bases, with 21 bases between them. Germline lookup yields CDR1 SGHRS and CDR2 YFSETQ. The CDR3: CASSLTVGGARGYTF. CDR3 nucleotide sequence: TGCGCCAGCAGCCTCACGGTGGGGGGGGCGCGGGGCTACACCTTC. The variable domain in full, completed from reference TRBV5-1 and TRBJ1-2, reads KAGVTQTPRYLIKTRGQQVTLSCSPISGHRSVSWYQQTPGQGLQFLFEYFSETQRNKGNFPGRFSGRQFSNSRSEMNVSTLELGDSALYLCASSLTVGGARGYTFGSGTRLTVV.

The chain is built from TRBV29-1 and TRBJ1-1, with D tentatively TRBD1 (5 bases). The germline V gene has CDR1 SQVTM and CDR2 ANQGSEA. This CDR3 comprises 13 residues. The germline V and J ends were trimmed by 7 bases and 5 bases, with 17 bases remaining between them. The CDR3 region has the DNA TGCAGCGCCTTACTCTCAGGGAGGACTGAAGCTTTCTTT. This gives the protein CSALLSGRTEAFF.

This clone was counted between two and nine times. The chain joins TRBV6-5 to TRBJ2-3, with 9 bases aligning to TRBD2. The V segment lost 0 bases and the J segment 1 base; nucleotides outside the gene matches: 2. This CDR3 contains 16 residues. The germline gives CDR1 MNHEY, CDR2 SVGAGI. Written as DNA, the CDR3 is TGTGCCAGCAGTTACTCCAGCGGGGGGCGCACAGATACGCAGTATTTT. Residues: CASSYSSGGRTDTQYF.

This chain connects TRBV19 to TRBJ1-4; D remains ambiguous. CDR3 length: 12 amino acids. V lost 4 bases, J lost 5 bases, and 5 bases lay in between. CDR1 and CDR2 from the germline V gene are LNHDA and SQIVND (reference sequence). Here the CDR3 reads CASSRGNEKLFF. As DNA, the CDR3 is TGTGCCAGTAGTAGAGGGAATGAAAAACTGTTTTTT.

V and J are TRBV29-1 and TRBJ2-2; 9 positions match TRBD1. The germline V gene encodes CDR1 SQVTM and CDR2 ANQGSEA. J was trimmed by 7 bases and V by 7 bases; bases with no gene match: 16. This CDR3 region has 16 residues. The CDR3 loop reads CSAWGRGQGADGELFF. As DNA, the CDR3 is TGCAGCGCCTGGGGTCGGGGACAGGGAGCGGACGGGGAGCTGTTTTTT.

This clone was recorded a few times. Additional DNA sequences in this sample encode the identical CDR3. The CDR3 DNA is TGTGCCAGCAGCTTAGTTGGGGGGGACTACGAGCAGTACTTC. It encodes CASSLVGGDYEQYF. This chain connects TRBV7-2 to TRBJ2-7, with 7 positions matching TRBD2. Trimming at V came to 1 base and at J to 3 bases, leaving 3 bases not matched to a gene. The CDR3 extends over 14 amino acids. Germline assignment: CDR1 SGHTA and CDR2 FQGNSA.

The chain has TRBV6-2 or TRBV6-3 and TRBJ1-1; D is perhaps TRBD1 (5 bases). Germline loops: CDR1 MNHEY, CDR2 SVGEGT. There are 17 residues in the CDR3. The ends were cut back, 1 base at V and 4 bases at J, with 19 bases in the middle. The CDR3 DNA reads as TGTGCCAGCAGTTACTTGGTTCCCCAAGGGGCAGGCACTGAAGCTTTCTTT. It yields the protein CASSYLVPQGAGTEAFF.